A selection of T cell receptor beta chains follows, all from one sample in a study of shared clonotypes between healthy human individuals. Assay used: immunoSEQ multiplex PCR; TCRdb lists only in-frame clones, some missing. The table has 2 million to 2.5 million clones, roughly 95% seen once. The sample was naive CD4+ T cells sorted from blood. Receptors were obtained from a man younger than 35 in good health. CDR3s leave out the opening cysteine and the closing phenylalanine or tryptophan.

V: TRBV6-1; J: TRBJ1-2; CDR3: ASSVLQQGNYGYT
V: TRBV7-8; J: TRBJ2-5; CDR3: ASSLGGAVSRETQY
V: TRBV18; J: TRBJ1-5; CDR3: ASSPDRAGQPQH
V: TRBV4-1; J: TRBJ2-5; CDR3: ASSQGTSGGIQETQY
V: TRBV15; J: TRBJ1-2; CDR3: ATSRDRGGLYGYT
V: TRBV11-2; J: TRBJ2-7; CDR3: ASSLALGYSYEQY
V: TRBV4-1; J: TRBJ1-6; CDR3: ASSQGTAYNSPLH
V: TRBV6-1; J: TRBJ1-6; CDR3: ASSRDLDSPLH
V: TRBV7-2; J: TRBJ2-5; CDR3: ASSPRTGKIETQY
V: TRBV6-6; J: TRBJ2-7; CDR3: ASTTAGEQY
V: TRBV30; J: TRBJ2-2; CDR3: AWSSLITGELF